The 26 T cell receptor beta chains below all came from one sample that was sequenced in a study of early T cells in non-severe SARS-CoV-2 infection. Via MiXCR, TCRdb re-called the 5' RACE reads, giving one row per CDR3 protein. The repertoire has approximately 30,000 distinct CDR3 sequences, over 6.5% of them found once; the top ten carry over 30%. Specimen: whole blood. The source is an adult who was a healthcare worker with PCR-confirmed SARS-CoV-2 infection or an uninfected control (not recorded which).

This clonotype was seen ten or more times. The CDR3 here is CASSPRSGSRNEQFF. Here the CDR3 DNA reads TGTGCCAGCAGCCCTCGTAGCGGGAGTAGAAATGAGCAGTTCTTC. The chain carries TRBV7-8 and TRBJ2-1; 9 bases line up with TRBD2. Losses at the gene ends were 5 bases for V and 7 bases for J; bases not matched to a gene: 9. Germline V gene data show CDR1 as SGHVS and CDR2 as FQNEAQ. The CDR3 covers 15 residues.

CDR3 in DNA: TGTGCCAGCAGCTCTTATCGGACGGGCGGCGGCTACACCTTC. It is translated as CASSSYRTGGGYTF. V and J are TRBV11-1 and TRBJ1-2; D remains unclear. V was shortened by 4 bases and J by 8 bases, with 17 bases between the two germline ends. Germline V gene lookup returns CDR1 SGHAT and CDR2 FQDESV (reference sequence). The CDR3 sequence is 14 residues long.

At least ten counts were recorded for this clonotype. DNA for the CDR3: TGTGCCAGCTCCGCCGGACAGAGAACCTACGAGCAGTACTTC. Its protein product is CASSAGQRTYEQYF. The chain employs TRBV6-2 or TRBV6-3 and TRBJ2-7, with D perhaps matching TRBD1 (6 bases). From germline, CDR1 is MNHEY and CDR2 SVGEGT. V lost 8 bases, J lost 2 bases, and 16 bases lay in between. The CDR3 is 14 residues long.

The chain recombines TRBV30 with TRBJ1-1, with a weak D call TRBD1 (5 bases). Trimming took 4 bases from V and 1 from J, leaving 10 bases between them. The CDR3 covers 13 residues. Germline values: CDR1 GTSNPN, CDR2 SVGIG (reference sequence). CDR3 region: CAWTLGRNTEAFF. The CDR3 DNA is TGTGCCTGGACCCTGGGACGGAACACTGAAGCTTTCTTT.

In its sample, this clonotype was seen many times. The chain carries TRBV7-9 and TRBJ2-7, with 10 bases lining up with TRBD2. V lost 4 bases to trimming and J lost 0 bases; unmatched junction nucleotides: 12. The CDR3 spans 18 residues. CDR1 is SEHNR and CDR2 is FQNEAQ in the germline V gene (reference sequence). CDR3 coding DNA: TGTGCCAGCAGCTCACCGGAGACTAGCGGGTTAAGCTCCTACGAGCAGTACTTC. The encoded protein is CASSSPETSGLSSYEQYF.

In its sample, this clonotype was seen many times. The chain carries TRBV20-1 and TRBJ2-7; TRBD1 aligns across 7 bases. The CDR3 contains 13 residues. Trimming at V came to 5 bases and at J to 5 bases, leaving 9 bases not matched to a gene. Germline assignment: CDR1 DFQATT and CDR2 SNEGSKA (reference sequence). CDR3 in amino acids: CSADRDSDHEQYF. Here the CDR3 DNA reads TGCAGTGCTGACCGGGACAGTGACCACGAGCAGTACTTC.

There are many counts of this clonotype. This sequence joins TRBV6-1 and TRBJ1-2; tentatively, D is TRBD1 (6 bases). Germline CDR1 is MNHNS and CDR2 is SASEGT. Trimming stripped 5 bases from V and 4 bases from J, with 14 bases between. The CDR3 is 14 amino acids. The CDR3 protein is CASSHRERGYGYTF. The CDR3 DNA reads TGTGCCAGCAGTCACAGGGAAAGGGGCTATGGCTACACCTTC.

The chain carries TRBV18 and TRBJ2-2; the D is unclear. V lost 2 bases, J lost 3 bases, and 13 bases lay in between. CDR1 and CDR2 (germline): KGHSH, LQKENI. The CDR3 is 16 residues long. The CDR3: CASSPSLGGDTGELFF. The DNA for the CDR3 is TGTGCCAGCTCACCATCCCTAGGTGGTGACACCGGGGAGCTGTTTTTT.

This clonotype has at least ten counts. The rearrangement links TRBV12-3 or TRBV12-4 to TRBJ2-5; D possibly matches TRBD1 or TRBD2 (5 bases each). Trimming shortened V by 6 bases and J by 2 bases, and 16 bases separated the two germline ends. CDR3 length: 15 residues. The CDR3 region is CASRPGFGGQETQYF. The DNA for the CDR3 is TGTGCCAGCAGACCAGGGTTTGGGGGACAAGAGACCCAGTACTTC.

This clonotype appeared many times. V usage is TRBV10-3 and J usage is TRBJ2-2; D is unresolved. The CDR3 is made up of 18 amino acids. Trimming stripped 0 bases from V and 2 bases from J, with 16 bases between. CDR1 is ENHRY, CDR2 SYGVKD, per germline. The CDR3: CAISESSPRSLNTGELFF. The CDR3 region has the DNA TGTGCCATCAGTGAGTCTTCGCCCAGGTCTCTTAACACCGGGGAGCTGTTTTTT.

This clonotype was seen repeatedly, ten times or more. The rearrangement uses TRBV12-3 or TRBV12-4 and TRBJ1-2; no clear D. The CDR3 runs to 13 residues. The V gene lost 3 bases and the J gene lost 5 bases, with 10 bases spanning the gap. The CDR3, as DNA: TGTGCCAGCAGTTTTGAGGGCGGGTATGGCTACACCTTC. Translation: CASSFEGGYGYTF.

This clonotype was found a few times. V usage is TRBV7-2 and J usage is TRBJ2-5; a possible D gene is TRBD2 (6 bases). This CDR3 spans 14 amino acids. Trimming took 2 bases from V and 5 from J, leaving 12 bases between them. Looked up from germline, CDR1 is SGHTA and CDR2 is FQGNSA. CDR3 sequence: CASSLRRDGETQYF. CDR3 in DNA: TGTGCCAGCAGCTTAAGGAGGGATGGGGAGACCCAGTACTTC. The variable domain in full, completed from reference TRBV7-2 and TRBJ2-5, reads GAGVSQSPSNKVTEKGKDVELRCDPISGHTALYWYRQSLGQGLEFLIYFQGNSAPDKSGLPSDRFSAERTGGSVSTLTIQRTQQEDSAVYLCASSLRRDGETQYFGPGTRLLVL.

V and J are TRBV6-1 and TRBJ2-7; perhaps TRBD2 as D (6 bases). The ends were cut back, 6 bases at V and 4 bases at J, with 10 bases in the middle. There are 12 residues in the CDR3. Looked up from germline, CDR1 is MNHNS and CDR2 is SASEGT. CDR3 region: CASSPLAYEQYF. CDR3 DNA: TGTGCCAGCAGCCCACTAGCATACGAGCAGTACTTC.

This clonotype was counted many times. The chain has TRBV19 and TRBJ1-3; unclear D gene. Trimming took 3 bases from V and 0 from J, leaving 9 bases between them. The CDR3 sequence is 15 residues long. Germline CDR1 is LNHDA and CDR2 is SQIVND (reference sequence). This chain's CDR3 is CASSMGSYSGNTIYF. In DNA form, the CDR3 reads TGTGCCAGTAGTATGGGAAGCTACTCTGGAAACACCATATATTTT.

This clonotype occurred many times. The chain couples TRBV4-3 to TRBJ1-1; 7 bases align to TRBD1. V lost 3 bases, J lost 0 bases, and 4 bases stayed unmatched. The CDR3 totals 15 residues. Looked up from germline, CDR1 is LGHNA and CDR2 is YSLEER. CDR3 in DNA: TGCGCCAGCAGCCAGAACAGGGGATTGAACACTGAAGCTTTCTTT. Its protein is CASSQNRGLNTEAFF.

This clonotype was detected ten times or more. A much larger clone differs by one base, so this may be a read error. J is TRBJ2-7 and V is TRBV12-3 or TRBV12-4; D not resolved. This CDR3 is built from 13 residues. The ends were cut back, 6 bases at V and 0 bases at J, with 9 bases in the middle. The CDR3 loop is CASSPWVSYEQYF. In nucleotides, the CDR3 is TGTGCCAGCAGCCCCTGGGTCTCCTACGAGCAGTACTTC.

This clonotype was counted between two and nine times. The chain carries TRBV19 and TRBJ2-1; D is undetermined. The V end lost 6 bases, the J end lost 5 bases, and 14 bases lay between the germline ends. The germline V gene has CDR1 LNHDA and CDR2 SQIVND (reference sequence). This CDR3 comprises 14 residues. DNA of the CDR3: TGTGCCAGTAGGGACCTCAGCAGACACAATGAGCAGTTCTTC. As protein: CASRDLSRHNEQFF.

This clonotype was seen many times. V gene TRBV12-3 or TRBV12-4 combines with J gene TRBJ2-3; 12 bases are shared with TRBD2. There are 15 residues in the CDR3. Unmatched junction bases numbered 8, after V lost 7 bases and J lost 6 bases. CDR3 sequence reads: CASTAGTSGSDTQYF. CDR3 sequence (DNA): TGTGCCAGCACCGCGGGGACTAGCGGGTCTGATACGCAGTATTTT.

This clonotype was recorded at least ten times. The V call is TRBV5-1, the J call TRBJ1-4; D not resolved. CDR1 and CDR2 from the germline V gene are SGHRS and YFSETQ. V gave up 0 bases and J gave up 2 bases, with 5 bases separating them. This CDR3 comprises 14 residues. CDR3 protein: CASSLEGTNEKLFF. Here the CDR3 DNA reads TGCGCCAGCAGCTTGGAAGGCACTAATGAAAAACTGTTTTTT.

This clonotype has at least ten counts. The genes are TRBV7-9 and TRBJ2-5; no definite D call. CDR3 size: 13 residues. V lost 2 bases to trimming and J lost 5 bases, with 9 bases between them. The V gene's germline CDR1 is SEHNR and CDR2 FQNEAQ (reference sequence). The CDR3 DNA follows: TGTGCCAGCAGCTTACCCCCGACCGAGACCCAGTACTTC. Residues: CASSLPPTETQYF.

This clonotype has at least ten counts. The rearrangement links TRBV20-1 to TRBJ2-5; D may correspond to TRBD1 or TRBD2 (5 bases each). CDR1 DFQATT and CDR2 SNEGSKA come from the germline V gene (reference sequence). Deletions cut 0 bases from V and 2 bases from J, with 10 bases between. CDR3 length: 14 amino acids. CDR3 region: CSARDWDGQETQYF. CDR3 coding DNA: TGCAGTGCTAGAGATTGGGACGGACAAGAGACCCAGTACTTC.

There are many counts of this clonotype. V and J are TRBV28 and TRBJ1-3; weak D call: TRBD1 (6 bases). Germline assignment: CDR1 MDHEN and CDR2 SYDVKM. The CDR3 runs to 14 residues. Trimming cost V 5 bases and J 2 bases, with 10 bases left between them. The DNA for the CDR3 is TGTGCCAGCAGTGCCCCAGGGGCTGGAAACACCATATATTTT. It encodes CASSAPGAGNTIYF.

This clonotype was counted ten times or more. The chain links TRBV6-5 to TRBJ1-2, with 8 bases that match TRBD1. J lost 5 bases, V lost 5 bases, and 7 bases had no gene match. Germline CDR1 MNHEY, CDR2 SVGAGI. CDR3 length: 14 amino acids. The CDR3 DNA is TGTGCCAGCAGTCCACAGGGGGGCATGTATGGCTACACCTTC. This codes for CASSPQGGMYGYTF.

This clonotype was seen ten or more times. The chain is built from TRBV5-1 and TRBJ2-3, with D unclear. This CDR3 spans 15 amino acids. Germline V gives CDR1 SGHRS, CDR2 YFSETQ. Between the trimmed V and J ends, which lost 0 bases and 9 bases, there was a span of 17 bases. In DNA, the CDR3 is TGCGCCAGCAGCTTGGCGGTCGACCCCTTAGGGACGCAGTATTTT. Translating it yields CASSLAVDPLGTQYF. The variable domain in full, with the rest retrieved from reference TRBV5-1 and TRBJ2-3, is KAGVTQTPRYLIKTRGQQVTLSCSPISGHRSVSWYQQTPGQGLQFLFEYFSETQRNKGNFPGRFSGRQFSNSRSEMNVSTLELGDSALYLCASSLAVDPLGTQYFGPGTRLTVL.

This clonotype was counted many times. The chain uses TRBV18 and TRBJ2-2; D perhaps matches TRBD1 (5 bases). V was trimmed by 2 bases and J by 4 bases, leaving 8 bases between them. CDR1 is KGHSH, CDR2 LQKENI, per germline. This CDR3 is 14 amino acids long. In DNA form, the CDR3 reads TGTGCCAGCTCACCAGTAGGGGCCACCGGGGAGCTGTTTTTT. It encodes CASSPVGATGELFF.

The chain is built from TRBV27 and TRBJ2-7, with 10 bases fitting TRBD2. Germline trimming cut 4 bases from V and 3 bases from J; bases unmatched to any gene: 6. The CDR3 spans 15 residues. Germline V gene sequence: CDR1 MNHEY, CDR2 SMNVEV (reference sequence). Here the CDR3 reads CASSSSGSLIYEQYF. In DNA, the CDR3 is TGTGCCAGCAGTTCTAGCGGGAGCCTAATCTACGAGCAGTACTTC.